The sequence of this T cell receptor (beta chain) was determined in a study of blood T cell repertoires in COVID-19. Assay: immunoSEQ multiplex PCR; the TCRdb copy retains only in-frame clones and omits some. Of under 250,000 clones detected, 89% appear once; the ten largest clones hold 4% to 5.5%. The CDR3 has 15 residues. Between the trimmed V and J ends, which lost 6 bases and 1 base, there was a span of 15 bases. Germline V gene sequence: CDR1 SGHAT, CDR2 FQNNGV. The chain uses TRBV11-2 and TRBJ1-1, with D unresolved. The origin of this receptor is a woman aged 40 to 50 with acute or convalescent COVID-19. Material: peripheral blood. The CDR3 region has the DNA TGTGCCAGCAGTCCAATTACACCCAGGAACACTGAAGCTTTCTTT. Protein product: CASSPITPRNTEAFF.